These T cell receptor beta chains were read from a single sample in a study of T cells in Graves' hyperthyroidism and ophthalmopathy. TCRdb reprocessed the multiplex PCR reads with MiXCR, giving one entry per CDR3 protein. This sample yields roughly 700,000 distinct CDR3 sequences, of which 14% are seen a single time; 10% to 13% belongs to the top ten. Input material: blood. All receptors come from a woman between 18 and 29 years old with Graves' hyperthyroidism. The CDR3 runs from the conserved cysteine through the conserved F or W. Each record gives: CDR3 protein, CDR3 DNA, clone size, V gene, J gene, D gene. The D gene is left open where the match is weak. The size field is filled for only some rows; it gives once, few, many or a size class.

CDR3 protein: CASSTGTVFKELFF; CDR3 DNA: TGTGCCAGCAGTACCGGGACAGTGTTCAAAGAGCTGTTTTTT; clone size: NA; V gene: TRBV9; J gene: TRBJ2-2; D gene: TRBD1
CDR3 protein: CSARDLMARHGYTF; CDR3 DNA: TGCAGTGCTAGAGATCTCATGGCCAGGCACGGCTACACCTTC; clone size: few; V gene: TRBV20-1; J gene: TRBJ1-2; D gene: NA
CDR3 protein: CASSFKGPAAGGYTF; CDR3 DNA: TGTGCCAGCAGTTTTAAGGGGCCGGCGGCGGGAGGCTACACCTTC; clone size: few; V gene: TRBV27; J gene: TRBJ1-2; D gene: NA
CDR3 protein: CASSQALAGDTQYF; CDR3 DNA: TGCGCCAGCAGCCAAGCACTAGCGGGAGATACGCAGTATTTT; clone size: NA; V gene: TRBV4-1; J gene: TRBJ2-3; D gene: TRBD2
CDR3 protein: CSVEVTGKGLAGYNEQFF; CDR3 DNA: TGCAGCGTTGAAGTGACAGGGAAAGGACTAGCGGGTTACAATGAGCAGTTCTTC; clone size: many; V gene: TRBV29-1; J gene: TRBJ2-1; D gene: TRBD2
CDR3 protein: CATGQLNQPQHF; CDR3 DNA: TGTGCCACCGGACAGTTAAATCAGCCCCAGCATTTT; clone size: many; V gene: TRBV6-1; J gene: TRBJ1-5; D gene: NA
CDR3 protein: CASSLIRQGAGANVLTF; CDR3 DNA: TGTGCCAGCAGTTTAATTCGACAGGGCGCTGGGGCCAACGTCCTGACTTTC; clone size: NA; V gene: TRBV12-3/TRBV12-4; J gene: TRBJ2-6; D gene: TRBD1
CDR3 protein: CASSDPGTGGDNEQFF; CDR3 DNA: TGTGCCAGCAGCGACCCCGGAACGGGAGGGGACAATGAGCAGTTCTTC; clone size: many; V gene: TRBV9; J gene: TRBJ2-1; D gene: TRBD2
CDR3 protein: CASSFDRRRGTGNTIYF; CDR3 DNA: TGTGCCAGCAGCTTCGACAGGCGGCGAGGGACTGGAAACACCATATATTTT; clone size: few; V gene: TRBV7-9; J gene: TRBJ1-3; D gene: NA
CDR3 protein: CAIKGLASPGELFF; CDR3 DNA: TGTGCCATCAAGGGGTTGGCTTCACCCGGGGAGCTGTTTTTT; clone size: many; V gene: TRBV10-3; J gene: TRBJ2-2; D gene: NA
CDR3 protein: CASSWEAPNEQFF; CDR3 DNA: TGTGCCAGCAGTTGGGAGGCGCCCAATGAGCAGTTCTTC; clone size: NA; V gene: TRBV6-1; J gene: TRBJ2-1; D gene: NA
CDR3 protein: CATSDPRTSGSGDTQYF; CDR3 DNA: TGTGCCACCAGTGATCCCCGGACTAGCGGGAGTGGAGATACGCAGTATTTT; clone size: NA; V gene: TRBV24-1; J gene: TRBJ2-3; D gene: TRBD2
CDR3 protein: CASSQDLGWGSGYEQYF; CDR3 DNA: TGTGCCAGCAGCCAAGATCTAGGCTGGGGTAGCGGCTACGAGCAGTACTTC; clone size: many; V gene: TRBV3-1; J gene: TRBJ2-7; D gene: NA
CDR3 protein: CASSRTGDDSNQPQHF; CDR3 DNA: TGTGCCAGCAGTCGGACAGGGGACGATAGCAATCAGCCCCAGCATTTT; clone size: NA; V gene: TRBV28; J gene: TRBJ1-5; D gene: TRBD1
CDR3 protein: CASRRTGGADTEAFF; CDR3 DNA: TGTGCCAGCAGACGTACAGGGGGCGCGGACACTGAAGCTTTCTTT; clone size: many; V gene: TRBV11-1; J gene: TRBJ1-1; D gene: TRBD1
CDR3 protein: CASSLRQGVFGANVLTF; CDR3 DNA: TGTGCCAGCAGCTTGCGACAGGGGGTATTTGGGGCCAACGTCCTGACTTTC; clone size: NA; V gene: TRBV5-8; J gene: TRBJ2-6; D gene: TRBD1
CDR3 protein: CASSLATSGSWFHNEQFF; CDR3 DNA: TGTGCCAGCAGCTTAGCGACTAGCGGGAGTTGGTTCCACAATGAGCAGTTCTTC; clone size: many; V gene: TRBV7-9; J gene: TRBJ2-1; D gene: TRBD2
CDR3 protein: CASSSRGRPNNSPLHF; CDR3 DNA: TGTGCCAGCAGTTCCCGGGGGCGACCGAATAATTCACCCCTCCACTTT; clone size: NA; V gene: TRBV28; J gene: TRBJ1-6; D gene: NA
CDR3 protein: CASSPQTGINGYTF; CDR3 DNA: TGTGCCAGCAGTCCCCAGACAGGGATCAATGGCTACACCTTC; clone size: many; V gene: TRBV27; J gene: TRBJ1-2; D gene: TRBD1
CDR3 protein: CASSLTRQVHGYTF; CDR3 DNA: TGTGCCAGCAGTCTCACCCGACAGGTCCATGGCTACACCTTC; clone size: many; V gene: TRBV7-2; J gene: TRBJ1-2; D gene: NA
CDR3 protein: CASSIPTGHTEAFF; CDR3 DNA: TGTGCCAGCAGTATCCCGACAGGCCACACTGAAGCTTTCTTT; clone size: many; V gene: TRBV28; J gene: TRBJ1-1; D gene: NA
CDR3 protein: CATGPSGGYTGELFF; CDR3 DNA: TGTGCCACCGGGCCCTCAGGGGGGTACACCGGGGAGCTGTTTTTT; clone size: NA; V gene: TRBV15; J gene: TRBJ2-2; D gene: NA
CDR3 protein: CASSIVEGPVGELFF; CDR3 DNA: TGTGCCAGCAGTATCGTAGAGGGTCCAGTCGGGGAGCTGTTTTTT; clone size: many; V gene: TRBV2; J gene: TRBJ2-2; D gene: NA
CDR3 protein: CASATGPFTDTQYF; CDR3 DNA: TGTGCCAGCGCCACGGGACCCTTCACAGATACGCAGTATTTT; clone size: many; V gene: TRBV11-2; J gene: TRBJ2-3; D gene: NA
CDR3 protein: CASSPTVGSAQYF; CDR3 DNA: TGTGCCAGCAGCCCCACCGTGGGTAGCGCGCAGTATTTT; clone size: NA; V gene: TRBV6-1; J gene: TRBJ2-3; D gene: NA
CDR3 protein: CSVGLQGARYGYTF; CDR3 DNA: TGCAGCGTTGGTCTACAGGGGGCGCGGTATGGCTACACCTTC; clone size: once; V gene: TRBV29-1; J gene: TRBJ1-2; D gene: TRBD1
CDR3 protein: CASSTAGQSYNEQFF; CDR3 DNA: TGTGCCAGTAGTACAGCTGGACAGTCCTACAATGAGCAGTTCTTC; clone size: NA; V gene: TRBV19; J gene: TRBJ2-1; D gene: NA
CDR3 protein: CSARRTLDRSNEQFF; CDR3 DNA: TGCAGTGCCCGGCGGACCCTCGATAGGAGCAATGAGCAGTTCTTC; clone size: NA; V gene: TRBV20-1; J gene: TRBJ2-1; D gene: NA
CDR3 protein: CASSPLGTDLNTEAFF; CDR3 DNA: TGTGCCAGCTCACCACTCGGGACAGACTTGAACACTGAAGCTTTCTTT; clone size: NA; V gene: TRBV18; J gene: TRBJ1-1; D gene: TRBD1
CDR3 protein: CASRGRTGTEAFF; CDR3 DNA: TGTGCCAGCAGGGGACGGACGGGGACTGAAGCTTTCTTT; clone size: few; V gene: TRBV6-1; J gene: TRBJ1-1; D gene: NA
CDR3 protein: CASKTNYGYTF; CDR3 DNA: TGTGCCAGCAAAACTAACTATGGCTACACCTTC; clone size: many; V gene: TRBV28; J gene: TRBJ1-2; D gene: NA
CDR3 protein: CASANELLAGGPLVADTQYF; CDR3 DNA: TGTGCTAGTGCCAACGAGTTGCTAGCGGGAGGGCCCCTTGTGGCAGATACGCAGTATTTT; clone size: many; V gene: TRBV12-5; J gene: TRBJ2-3; D gene: TRBD2
CDR3 protein: CASSLSGQVYHQPQHF; CDR3 DNA: TGTGCCAGCAGTTTGTCGGGACAGGTTTATCATCAGCCCCAGCATTTT; clone size: many; V gene: TRBV28; J gene: TRBJ1-5; D gene: TRBD1
CDR3 protein: CASSPRSRLAYEQYF; CDR3 DNA: TGTGCCAGCAGCCCACGCTCGCGACTTGCCTACGAGCAGTACTTC; clone size: many; V gene: TRBV13; J gene: TRBJ2-7; D gene: NA
CDR3 protein: CASSLRLAGGPGEQFF; CDR3 DNA: TGTGCCAGCAGTTTAAGGCTAGCGGGAGGGCCGGGTGAGCAGTTCTTC; clone size: NA; V gene: TRBV28; J gene: TRBJ2-1; D gene: TRBD2
CDR3 protein: CASRPTSGITGELFF; CDR3 DNA: TGTGCCAGCAGACCGACTAGCGGGATTACCGGGGAGCTGTTTTTT; clone size: NA; V gene: TRBV11-2; J gene: TRBJ2-2; D gene: TRBD2
CDR3 protein: CASGTWDRGLANYGYTF; CDR3 DNA: TGTGCCAGCGGGACTTGGGACAGGGGGTTAGCTAACTATGGCTACACCTTC; clone size: many; V gene: TRBV27; J gene: TRBJ1-2; D gene: TRBD1
CDR3 protein: CASSRRQNTEAFF; CDR3 DNA: TGTGCCAGCAGCCGAAGACAGAACACTGAAGCTTTCTTT; clone size: NA; V gene: TRBV14; J gene: TRBJ1-1; D gene: NA
CDR3 protein: CASSFDSLNNNEQFF; CDR3 DNA: TGTGCCAGCAGCTTCGACAGCCTCAACAACAATGAGCAGTTCTTC; clone size: many; V gene: TRBV11-3; J gene: TRBJ2-1; D gene: NA
CDR3 protein: CASSTMFTAPANYGYTF; CDR3 DNA: TGTGCCAGCAGTACCATGTTTACAGCACCAGCTAACTATGGCTACACCTTC; clone size: few; V gene: TRBV12-3/TRBV12-4; J gene: TRBJ1-2; D gene: NA
CDR3 protein: CASTSERGGTQYF; CDR3 DNA: TGTGCCAGCACCTCCGAAAGGGGAGGGACCCAGTACTTC; clone size: many; V gene: TRBV6-1; J gene: TRBJ2-5; D gene: NA
CDR3 protein: CAWSVGDLAKNIQYF; CDR3 DNA: TGTGCCTGGAGTGTGGGAGACCTAGCCAAAAACATTCAGTACTTC; clone size: many; V gene: TRBV30; J gene: TRBJ2-4; D gene: NA
CDR3 protein: CAISVGLAGDEQYF; CDR3 DNA: TGTGCCATCAGTGTAGGGCTAGCGGGAGACGAGCAGTACTTC; clone size: NA; V gene: TRBV10-3; J gene: TRBJ2-7; D gene: TRBD2
CDR3 protein: CSARSDSLNTEAFF; CDR3 DNA: TGCAGTGCTAGATCGGACAGTTTGAACACTGAAGCTTTCTTT; clone size: many; V gene: TRBV20-1; J gene: TRBJ1-1; D gene: NA
CDR3 protein: CSASTGANEKLFF; CDR3 DNA: TGCAGTGCCTCGACAGGAGCTAATGAAAAACTGTTTTTT; clone size: NA; V gene: TRBV20-1; J gene: TRBJ1-4; D gene: NA
CDR3 protein: CASSLSQVTTSYEQYF; CDR3 DNA: TGTGCCAGCAGTTTATCTCAGGTGACTACCTCCTACGAGCAGTACTTC; clone size: few; V gene: TRBV27; J gene: TRBJ2-7; D gene: NA
CDR3 protein: CASTLGLAEFAQYF; CDR3 DNA: TGTGCCAGCACCCTGGGACTAGCGGAGTTTGCCCAGTACTTC; clone size: NA; V gene: TRBV12-3/TRBV12-4; J gene: TRBJ2-5; D gene: TRBD2
CDR3 protein: CAGSDVPPRRAGGYTF; CDR3 DNA: TGTGCCGGCAGTGACGTCCCCCCCCGCAGGGCAGGTGGCTACACCTTC; clone size: NA; V gene: TRBV6-1; J gene: TRBJ1-2; D gene: NA
CDR3 protein: CSATLIQGFYNEQFF; CDR3 DNA: TGCAGTGCTACCCTAATACAGGGGTTCTACAATGAGCAGTTCTTC; clone size: few; V gene: TRBV20-1; J gene: TRBJ2-1; D gene: TRBD1
CDR3 protein: CASRPVAGNTIYF; CDR3 DNA: TGCGCCAGCAGGCCGGTCGCCGGAAACACCATATATTTT; clone size: few; V gene: TRBV5-1; J gene: TRBJ1-3; D gene: NA
CDR3 protein: CASSQGPVWEQYF; CDR3 DNA: TGTGCCAGCAGCCAGGGCCCCGTATGGGAGCAGTACTTC; clone size: many; V gene: TRBV11-3; J gene: TRBJ2-7; D gene: NA
CDR3 protein: CASSSPARGLAGAVEQFF; CDR3 DNA: TGTGCCAGCAGTTCCCCCGCGCGGGGACTAGCGGGAGCTGTTGAGCAGTTCTTC; clone size: few; V gene: TRBV12-3/TRBV12-4; J gene: TRBJ2-1; D gene: TRBD2
CDR3 protein: CASSFSQPGRPEAFF; CDR3 DNA: TGTGCCAGCAGCTTTAGTCAACCGGGACGACCTGAAGCTTTCTTT; clone size: few; V gene: TRBV11-2; J gene: TRBJ1-1; D gene: NA